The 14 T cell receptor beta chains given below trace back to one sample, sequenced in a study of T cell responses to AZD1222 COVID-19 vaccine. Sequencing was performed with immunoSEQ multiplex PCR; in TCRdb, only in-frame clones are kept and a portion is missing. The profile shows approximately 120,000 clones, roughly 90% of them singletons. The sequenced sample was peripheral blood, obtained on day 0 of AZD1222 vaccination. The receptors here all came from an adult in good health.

In DNA, the CDR3 is TGTGCCTGGAGTAGGGAGGGGTATGGCTACACCTTC. Translation gives CAWSREGYGYTF. This chain joins TRBV30 and TRBJ1-2; the D gene is possibly TRBD1 (5 bases). The CDR3 sequence is 12 residues long. The V gene's germline CDR1 is GTSNPN and CDR2 SVGIG (reference sequence). Trimming took off 2 bases at V and 5 bases at J, with 9 bases between the two ends.

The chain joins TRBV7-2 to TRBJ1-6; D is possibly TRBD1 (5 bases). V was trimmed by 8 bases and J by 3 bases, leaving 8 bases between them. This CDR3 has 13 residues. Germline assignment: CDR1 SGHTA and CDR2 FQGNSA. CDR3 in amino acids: CASRRDYNSPLHF. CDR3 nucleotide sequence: TGTGCCAGCCGCAGGGACTATAATTCACCCCTCCACTTT.

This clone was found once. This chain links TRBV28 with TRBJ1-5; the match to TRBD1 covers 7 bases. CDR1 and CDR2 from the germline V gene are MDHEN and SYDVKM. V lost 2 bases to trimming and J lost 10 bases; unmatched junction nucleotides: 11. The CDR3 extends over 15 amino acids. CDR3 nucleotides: TGTGCCAGCAGTTTAGGAGGGGGCGCATTTCAACCCCAGCATTTT. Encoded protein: CASSLGGGAFQPQHF.

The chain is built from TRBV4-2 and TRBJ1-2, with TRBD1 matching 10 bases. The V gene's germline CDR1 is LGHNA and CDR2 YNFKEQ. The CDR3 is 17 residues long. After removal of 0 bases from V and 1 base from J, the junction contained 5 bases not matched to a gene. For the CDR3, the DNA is TGTGCCAGCAGCCAAGATCGGGGGACAGGGGTTAACTATGGCTACACCTTC. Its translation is CASSQDRGTGVNYGYTF.

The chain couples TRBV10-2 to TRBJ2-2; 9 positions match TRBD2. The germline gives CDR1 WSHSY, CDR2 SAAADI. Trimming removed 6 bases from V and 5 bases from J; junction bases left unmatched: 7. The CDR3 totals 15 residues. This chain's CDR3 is CASRSTSGLTGELFF. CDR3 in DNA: TGCGCCAGCAGATCGACTAGCGGCTTGACCGGGGAGCTGTTTTTT.

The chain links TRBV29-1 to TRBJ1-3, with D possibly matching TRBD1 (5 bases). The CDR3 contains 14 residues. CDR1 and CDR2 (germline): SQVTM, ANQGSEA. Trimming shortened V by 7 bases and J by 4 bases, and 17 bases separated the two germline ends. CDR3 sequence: CSAQPQAGGNTIYF. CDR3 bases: TGCAGCGCACAACCACAGGCGGGAGGAAACACCATATATTTT.

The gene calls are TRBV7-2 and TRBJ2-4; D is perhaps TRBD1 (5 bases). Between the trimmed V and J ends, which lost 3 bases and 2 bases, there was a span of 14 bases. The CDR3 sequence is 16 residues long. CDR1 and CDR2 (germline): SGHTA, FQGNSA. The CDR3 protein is CASSFDSVISKNIQYF. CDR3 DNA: TGTGCCAGCAGCTTTGACAGCGTAATATCCAAAAACATTCAGTACTTC.

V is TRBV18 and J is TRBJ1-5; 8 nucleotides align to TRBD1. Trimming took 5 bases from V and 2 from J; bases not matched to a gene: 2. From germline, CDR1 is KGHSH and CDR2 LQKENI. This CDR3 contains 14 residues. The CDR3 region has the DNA TGTGCCAGCTCATCGACAGGGGGCAATCAGCCCCAGCATTTT. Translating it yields CASSSTGGNQPQHF.

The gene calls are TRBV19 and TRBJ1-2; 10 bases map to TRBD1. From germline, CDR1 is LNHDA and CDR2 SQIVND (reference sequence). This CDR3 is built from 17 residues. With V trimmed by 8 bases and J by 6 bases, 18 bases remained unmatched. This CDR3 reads CASFRLTGGSRMDGYTF. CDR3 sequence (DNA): TGTGCCAGTTTTCGACTGACAGGGGGCTCGAGGATGGATGGCTACACCTTC.

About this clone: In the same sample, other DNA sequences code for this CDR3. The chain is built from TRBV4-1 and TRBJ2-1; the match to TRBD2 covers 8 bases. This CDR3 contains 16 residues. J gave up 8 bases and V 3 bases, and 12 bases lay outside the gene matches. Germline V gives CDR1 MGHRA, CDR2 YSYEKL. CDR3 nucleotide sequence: TGCGCCAGCAGCCACCCGACAAGCGGGAGTAGTGATGAGCAGTTCTTC. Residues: CASSHPTSGSSDEQFF.

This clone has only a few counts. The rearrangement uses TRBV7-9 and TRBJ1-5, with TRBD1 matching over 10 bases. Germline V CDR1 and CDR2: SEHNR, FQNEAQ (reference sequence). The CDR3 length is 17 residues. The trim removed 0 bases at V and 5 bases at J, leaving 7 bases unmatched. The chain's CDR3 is CASSLAGGTGVDQPQHF. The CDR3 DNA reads TGTGCCAGCAGCTTAGCGGGCGGGACAGGGGTAGATCAGCCCCAGCATTTT.

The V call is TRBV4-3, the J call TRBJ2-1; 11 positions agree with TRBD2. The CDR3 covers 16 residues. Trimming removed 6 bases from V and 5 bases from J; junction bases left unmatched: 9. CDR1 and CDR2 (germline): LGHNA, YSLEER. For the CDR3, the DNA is TGCGCCAGCAGTACATCGACTAGCGGGATCAACAATGAGCAGTTCTTC. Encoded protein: CASSTSTSGINNEQFF.

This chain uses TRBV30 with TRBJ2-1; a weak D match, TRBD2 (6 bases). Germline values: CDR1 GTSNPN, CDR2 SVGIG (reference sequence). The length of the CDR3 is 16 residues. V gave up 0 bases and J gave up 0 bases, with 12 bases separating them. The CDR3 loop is CAWSVGRGRSYNEQFF. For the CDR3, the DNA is TGTGCCTGGAGTGTAGGGCGGGGACGCTCCTACAATGAGCAGTTCTTC.

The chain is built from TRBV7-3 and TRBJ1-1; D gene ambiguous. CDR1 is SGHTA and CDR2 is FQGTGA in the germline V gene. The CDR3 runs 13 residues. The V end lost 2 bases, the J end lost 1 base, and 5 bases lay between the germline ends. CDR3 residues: CASSLRQNTEAFF. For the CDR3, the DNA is TGTGCCAGCAGCTTACGACAGAACACTGAAGCTTTCTTT. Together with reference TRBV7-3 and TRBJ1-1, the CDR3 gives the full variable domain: GAGVSQTPSNKVTEKGKYVELRCDPISGHTALYWYRQSLGQGPEFLIYFQGTGAADDSGLPNDRFFAVRPEGSVSTLKIQRTERGDSAVYLCASSLRQNTEAFFGQGTRLTVV.